This T cell receptor beta chain was sequenced during a study of shared clonotypes between healthy human individuals. General study points: As a rule, naive subsets had a larger estimated richness than memory subsets.

As concerns this clone: The antigen remains undetermined.

The V end was cut by 1 base, the J end by 2 bases, with 15 bases between. Germline lookup yields CDR1 MNHEY and CDR2 SVGAGI. The CDR3 loop spans 16 amino acids. The table came from immunoSEQ multiplex PCR; TCRdb's copy has only in-frame clones and leaves some out. The sample carries 1,400,000 or so clones, around 98.5% recorded once. There were no recent acute infections or vaccinations among the donors, who were healthy HIV-negative adults. Sequenced material: naive CD4+ T cells sorted from blood. Subset given: CD45RA+ positively selected. This sequence joins TRBV6-5 and TRBJ2-7; perhaps TRBD2 as D (5 bases). This clonotype originated in a man between 25 and 39 years old in good health. The CDR3 is CASSYYGVVTPYEQYF. The DNA for the CDR3 is TGTGCCAGCAGTTACTACGGGGTAGTTACTCCCTACGAGCAGTACTTC.